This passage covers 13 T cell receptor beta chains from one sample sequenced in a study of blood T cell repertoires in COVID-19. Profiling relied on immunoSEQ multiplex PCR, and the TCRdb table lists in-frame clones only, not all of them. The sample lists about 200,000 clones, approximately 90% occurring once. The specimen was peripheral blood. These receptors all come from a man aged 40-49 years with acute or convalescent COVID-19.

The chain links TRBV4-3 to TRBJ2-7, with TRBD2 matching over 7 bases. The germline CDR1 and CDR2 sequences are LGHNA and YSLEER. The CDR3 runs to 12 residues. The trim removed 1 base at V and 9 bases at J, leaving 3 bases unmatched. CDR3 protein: CASSQGGGRQYF. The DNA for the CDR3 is TGCGCCAGCAGCCAAGGAGGCGGGAGGCAGTACTTC.

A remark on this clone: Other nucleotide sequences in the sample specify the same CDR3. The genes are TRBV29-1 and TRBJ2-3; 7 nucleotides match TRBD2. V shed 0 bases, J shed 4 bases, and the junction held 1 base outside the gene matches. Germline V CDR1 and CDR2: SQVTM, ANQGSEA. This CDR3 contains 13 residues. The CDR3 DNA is TGCAGCGTTGAAGAACGGGGGGCAGATACGCAGTATTTT. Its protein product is CSVEERGADTQYF.

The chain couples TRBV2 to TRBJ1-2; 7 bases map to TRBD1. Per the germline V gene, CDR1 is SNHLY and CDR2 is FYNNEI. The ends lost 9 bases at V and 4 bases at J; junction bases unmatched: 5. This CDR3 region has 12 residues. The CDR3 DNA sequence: TGTGCCAGTAGGGACAGCTTCTATGGCTACACCTTC. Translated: CASRDSFYGYTF.

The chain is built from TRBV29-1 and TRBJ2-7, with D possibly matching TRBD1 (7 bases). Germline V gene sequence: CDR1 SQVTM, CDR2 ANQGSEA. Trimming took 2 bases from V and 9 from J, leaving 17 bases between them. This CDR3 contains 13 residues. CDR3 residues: CSVELEGAGVQYF. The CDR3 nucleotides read TGCAGCGTTGAATTGGAGGGGGCAGGTGTGCAGTACTTC.

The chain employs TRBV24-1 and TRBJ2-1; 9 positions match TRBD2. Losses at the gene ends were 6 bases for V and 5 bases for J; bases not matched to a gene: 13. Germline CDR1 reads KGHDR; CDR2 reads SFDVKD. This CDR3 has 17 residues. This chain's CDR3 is CATSPAGLAGPHNEQFF. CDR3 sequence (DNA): TGTGCCACCAGTCCCGCCGGGCTAGCGGGGCCCCACAATGAGCAGTTCTTC.

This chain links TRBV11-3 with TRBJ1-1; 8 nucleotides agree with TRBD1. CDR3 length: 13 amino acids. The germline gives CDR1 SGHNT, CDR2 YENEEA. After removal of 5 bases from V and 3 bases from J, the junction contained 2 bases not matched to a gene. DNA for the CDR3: TGTGCCAGCAGCCGGACAGGGTACACTGAAGCTTTCTTT. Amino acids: CASSRTGYTEAFF.

CDR3 bases: TGCGCCAGCAGTGAGTCTGACATCCAAGAGACCCAGTACTTC. This encodes CASSESDIQETQYF. V and J are TRBV10-1 and TRBJ2-5; D is undetermined. V lost 0 bases, J lost 1 base, and 6 bases lay in between. The CDR3 covers 14 residues. Germline lookup yields CDR1 WNHNN and CDR2 SYGVQD (reference sequence).

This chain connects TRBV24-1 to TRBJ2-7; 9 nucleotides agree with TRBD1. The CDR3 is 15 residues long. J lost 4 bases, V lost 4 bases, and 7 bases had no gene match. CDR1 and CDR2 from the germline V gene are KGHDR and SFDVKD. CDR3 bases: TGTGCCACCAGTGACCCTGGGACAGGGCAATACGAGCAGTACTTC. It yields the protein CATSDPGTGQYEQYF.

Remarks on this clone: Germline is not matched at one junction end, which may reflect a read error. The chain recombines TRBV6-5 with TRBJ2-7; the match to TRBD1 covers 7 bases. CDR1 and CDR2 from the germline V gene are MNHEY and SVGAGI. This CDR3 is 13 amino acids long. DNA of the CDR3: TGTGCCACCAGTAGGGGGCCTCCCAACGAGCAGTACTTC. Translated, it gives CATSRGPPNEQYF.

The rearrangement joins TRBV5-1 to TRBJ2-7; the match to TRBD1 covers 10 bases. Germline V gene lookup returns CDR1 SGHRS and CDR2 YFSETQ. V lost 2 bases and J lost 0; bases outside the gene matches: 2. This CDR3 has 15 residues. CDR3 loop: CASSFDRGHSYEQYF. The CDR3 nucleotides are TGCGCCAGCAGCTTTGACAGGGGGCACTCCTACGAGCAGTACTTC.

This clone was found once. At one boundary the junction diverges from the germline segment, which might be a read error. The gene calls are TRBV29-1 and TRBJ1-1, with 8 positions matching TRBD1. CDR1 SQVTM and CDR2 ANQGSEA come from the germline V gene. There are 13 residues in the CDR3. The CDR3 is CSAEGQGNTEAFF. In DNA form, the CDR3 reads TGCAGCGCTGAAGGACAGGGGAACACTGAAGCTTTCTTT. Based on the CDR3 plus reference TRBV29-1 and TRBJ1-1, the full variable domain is SAVISQKPSRDICQRGTSLTIQCQVDSQVTMMFWYRQQPGQSLTLIATANQGSEATYESGFVIDKFPISRPNLTFSTLTVSNMSPEDSSIYLCSAEGQGNTEAFFGQGTRLTVV.

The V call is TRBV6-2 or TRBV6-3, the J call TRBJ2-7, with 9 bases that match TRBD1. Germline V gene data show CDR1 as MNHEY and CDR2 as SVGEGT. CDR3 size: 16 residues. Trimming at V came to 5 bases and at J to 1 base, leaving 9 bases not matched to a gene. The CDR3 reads CASSPPDRGWSYEQYF. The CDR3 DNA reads TGTGCCAGCAGTCCCCCGGACAGGGGATGGTCCTACGAGCAGTACTTC.

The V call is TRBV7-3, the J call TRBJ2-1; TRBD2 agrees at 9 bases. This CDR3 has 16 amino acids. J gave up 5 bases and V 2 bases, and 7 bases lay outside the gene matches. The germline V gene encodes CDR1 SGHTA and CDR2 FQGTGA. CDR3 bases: TGTGCCAGCAGCTTATCGGGGACTAGCAATAACAATGAGCAGTTCTTC. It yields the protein CASSLSGTSNNNEQFF. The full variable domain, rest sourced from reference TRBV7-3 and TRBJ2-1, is GAGVSQTPSNKVTEKGKYVELRCDPISGHTALYWYRQSLGQGPEFLIYFQGTGAADDSGLPNDRFFAVRPEGSVSTLKIQRTERGDSAVYLCASSLSGTSNNNEQFFGPGTRLTVL.